This T cell receptor beta chain was sequenced during a study of breast tumors, draining lymph nodes, adjacent tissues. Samples came from axillary lymph nodes draining the breast cancer. Overall study results and limits: Luminal-like breast cancer showed significantly greater tumor-nontumor repertoire similarity than basal-like breast cancer did.

TCRdb re-called the multiplex PCR reads with MiXCR, one entry per CDR3 protein. The sample consists of about 230,000 distinct CDR3 sequences, roughly 32% of them appearing once. This clonotype has a count of ten or more. Its specificity is not known. Germline lookup yields CDR1 SEHNR and CDR2 FQNEAQ (reference sequence). The germline V and J ends were trimmed by 2 bases and 7 bases, with 14 bases remaining between them. This CDR3 contains 15 residues. The specimen was axillary lymph node tissue. V is TRBV7-9 and J is TRBJ2-2; D not resolved. This sequence was found in a female donor with breast cancer. Some clones in this sample may be carry-over from other donors' samples. The CDR3 DNA sequence: TGTGCCAGCAGCTTAAGTGCAGCGTTAGGCGGGGAGCTGTTTTTT. Translating gives CASSLSAALGGELFF.